This T cell receptor (beta chain) appears in the sequencing data of a study of T cell repertoires in cytomegalovirus infection. The CDR3 loop spans 14 amino acids. V lost 5 bases and J lost 2; bases outside the gene matches: 6. Germline assignment: CDR1 MNHNS and CDR2 SASEGT. TCRdb reanalysed the reads using MiXCR and keeps one entry per CDR3 protein. The repertoire holds 450,000 to 600,000 distinct CDR3 sequences, 30% to 35% seen once, with 15% to 20% in the top ten. About this clonotype itself: Antigen unknown.

The source of this sequence is a human donor in good health (CMV status not recorded). Some clones in this sample may be carry-over from other donors' samples. The genes are TRBV6-1 and TRBJ2-7; the match to TRBD2 covers 7 bases. Sequenced here: cultured PBMCs, sampled from culture after CMV antigen stimulation. The CDR3 sequence: CASSSGTDPYEQYF. In DNA, the CDR3 is TGTGCCAGCAGTAGCGGGACGGACCCCTACGAGCAGTACTTC.